The 28 T cell receptor beta chains given below trace back to one sample, sequenced in a study of OX40 agonist ivuxolimab in advanced cancers. Profiling relied on immunoSEQ multiplex PCR, and the TCRdb table lists in-frame clones only, not all of them. The sample shows 67,000 or so clones, approximately 90% of them seen only once. Material: CD4+ or CD8+ T cells sorted from blood, obtained in a trial of the OX40 agonist ivuxolimab. These receptors all stem from an adult with an advanced solid tumor such as melanoma, head and neck, liver or kidney cancer.

The chain couples TRBV5-4 to TRBJ2-5; 8 bases align to TRBD1. Germline CDR1 and CDR2: SGHNT and YYREEE (reference sequence). The ends lost 4 bases at V and 5 bases at J; junction bases unmatched: 10. This CDR3 has 15 residues. Here the CDR3 reads CASSENRGLRETQYF. CDR3 in DNA: TGTGCCAGCAGCGAGAACAGGGGGTTGAGGGAGACCCAGTACTTC. Full variable domain (missing parts from reference TRBV5-4 and TRBJ2-5): ETGVTQSPTHLIKTRGQQVTLRCSSQSGHNTVSWYQQALGQGPQFIFQYYREEENGRGNFPPRFSGLQFPNYSSELNVNALELDDSALYLCASSENRGLRETQYFGPGTRLLVL.

Comment on this clone: At one end, the junction sequence differs from germline, possibly due to a read error. The gene calls are TRBV7-8 and TRBJ1-1; D unclear. The CDR3 sequence is 12 residues long. The germline V gene has CDR1 SGHVS and CDR2 FQNEAQ. This chain's CDR3 is CASSLDDTEAFF. The CDR3 DNA follows: TGTGCCAGCAGCTTAGATGACACCGAAGCTTTCTTT.

This chain connects TRBV5-1 to TRBJ2-3; unclear D gene. The CDR3 contains 11 residues. V was trimmed by 3 bases and J by 8 bases, leaving 7 bases between them. Germline V gene data show CDR1 as SGHRS and CDR2 as YFSETQ. For the CDR3, the DNA is TGCGCCAGCAGCTGGACCGGTACGCAGTATTTT. Residues: CASSWTGTQYF.

The chain is built from TRBV20-1 and TRBJ2-5; D gene ambiguous. CDR3 length: 10 amino acids. V gave up 6 bases and J gave up 5 bases, with 7 bases separating them. Per germline, CDR1 DFQATT and CDR2 SNEGSKA (reference sequence). The CDR3 DNA is TGCAGTGCAGATGGGGAGACCCAGTACTTC. This codes for CSADGETQYF.

This chain joins TRBV10-3 and TRBJ2-2, with D uncertain. V was clipped by 3 bases and J by 6 bases, with 17 bases between them. Per the germline V gene, CDR1 is ENHRY and CDR2 is SYGVKD. The CDR3 is 16 residues long. The CDR3 reads CAISDKGGLDPGELFF. The CDR3 coding sequence is TGTGCCATCAGTGATAAGGGCGGTCTTGACCCCGGGGAGCTGTTTTTT.

The chain joins TRBV27 to TRBJ1-1; D call uncertain. Germline CDR1 MNHEY, CDR2 SMNVEV (reference sequence). The CDR3 is made up of 15 amino acids. Deletions cut 6 bases from V and 0 bases from J, with 14 bases between. In DNA form, the CDR3 reads TGTGCCAGCAGCCCTCGTCGGACGATGAACACTGAAGCTTTCTTT. Residues: CASSPRRTMNTEAFF.

This chain links TRBV11-1 with TRBJ2-7; D not resolved. V lost 0 bases, J lost 5 bases, and 2 bases lay in between. Germline lookup yields CDR1 SGHAT and CDR2 FQDESV (reference sequence). This CDR3 has 11 amino acids. The CDR3 sequence: CASSLADEQYF. Here the CDR3 DNA reads TGTGCCAGCAGCTTAGCGGACGAGCAGTACTTC.

J is TRBJ1-1 and V is TRBV30; 7 bases align to TRBD1. V shed 4 bases, J shed 4 bases, and the junction held 6 bases outside the gene matches. This CDR3 spans 13 amino acids. The germline gives CDR1 GTSNPN, CDR2 SVGIG (reference sequence). This CDR3 reads CAWNKGASTEAFF. In nucleotides, the CDR3 is TGTGCCTGGAATAAGGGGGCGAGCACTGAAGCTTTCTTT. The variable domain in full, with the rest retrieved from reference TRBV30 and TRBJ1-1, is SQTIHQWPATLVQPVGSPLSLECTVEGTSNPNLYWYRQAAGRGLQLLFYSVGIGQISSEVPQNLSASRPQDRQFILSSKKLLLSDSGFYLCAWNKGASTEAFFGQGTRLTVV.

This clone was counted between two and nine times. The genes are TRBV7-3 and TRBJ2-1; no definite D call. The CDR3 length is 14 residues. V lost 0 bases to trimming and J lost 5 bases, with 8 bases between them. Looked up from germline, CDR1 is SGHTA and CDR2 is FQGTGA. The DNA for the CDR3 is TGTGCCAGCAGCTTAACCGACATCGACAATGAGCAGTTCTTC. Translation gives CASSLTDIDNEQFF.

V gene TRBV18 combines with J gene TRBJ2-2; 9 bases are shared with TRBD2. The V gene's germline CDR1 is KGHSH and CDR2 LQKENI. CDR3 size: 17 residues. After removal of 6 bases from V and 1 base from J, the junction contained 9 bases not matched to a gene. The CDR3 coding sequence is TGTGCCAGCTCCCCGAGCGGGAGGCCTAAGAACACCGGGGAGCTGTTTTTT. As protein: CASSPSGRPKNTGELFF.

This clone was detected once. Additional DNA sequences in this sample encode the identical CDR3. The genes are TRBV9 and TRBJ1-3; D is unresolved. This CDR3 comprises 14 residues. Germline V gene data show CDR1 as SGDLS and CDR2 as YYNGEE. V lost 1 base, J lost 0 bases, and 5 bases lay in between. The DNA for the CDR3 is TGTGCCAGCAGCGTAACGGCCTCTGGAAACACCATATATTTT. Its translation is CASSVTASGNTIYF.

The genes are TRBV11-3 and TRBJ1-2; no clear D. This CDR3 has 14 amino acids. Trimming cost V 0 bases and J 2 bases, with 7 bases left between them. The germline V gene has CDR1 SGHNT and CDR2 YENEEA. The CDR3 loop reads CASSLEVRNYGYTF. DNA for the CDR3: TGTGCCAGCAGCTTAGAGGTCCGCAACTATGGCTACACCTTC.

CDR3 region: CASSIRGETQYF. The CDR3 coding sequence is TGTGCCAGTAGTATAAGAGGAGAGACCCAGTACTTC. V and J are TRBV19 and TRBJ2-5; D not certain. CDR3 length equals 12 residues. Germline assignment: CDR1 LNHDA and CDR2 SQIVND (reference sequence). V gave up 2 bases and J gave up 4 bases, with 5 bases separating them. Full variable domain (missing parts from reference TRBV19 and TRBJ2-5): DGGITQSPKYLFRKEGQNVTLSCEQNLNHDAMYWYRQDPGQGLRLIYYSQIVNDFQKGDIAEGYSVSREKKESFPLTVTSAQKNPTAFYLCASSIRGETQYFGPGTRLLVL.

The J gene is TRBJ2-1, the V gene TRBV28; D remains ambiguous. Germline assignment: CDR1 MDHEN and CDR2 SYDVKM. This CDR3 spans 15 amino acids. Deletions cut 6 bases from V and 7 bases from J, with 19 bases between. The CDR3 DNA reads as TGTGCCAGCAGCTCTACCTACTTAGGGCGAAATGAGCAGTTCTTC. Protein product: CASSSTYLGRNEQFF.

The genes are TRBV18 and TRBJ1-5; D perhaps matches TRBD1 (5 bases). Germline V CDR1 and CDR2: KGHSH, LQKENI. The V gene lost 2 bases and the J gene lost 0 bases, with 8 bases spanning the gap. The CDR3 has 15 residues. DNA for the CDR3: TGTGCCAGCTCACCAGGAGGGGCTAGCAATCAGCCCCAGCATTTT. This encodes CASSPGGASNQPQHF.

The J gene is TRBJ1-1, the V gene TRBV7-2; D may be TRBD1 (5 bases). Germline-derived CDR1 and CDR2 are SGHTA and FQGNSA. The V end lost 2 bases, the J end lost 10 bases, and 11 bases lay between the germline ends. The CDR3 length is 12 residues. Written as DNA, the CDR3 is TGTGCCAGCAGCTTAAATCAGGGTCGAGCTTTCTTT. Translated: CASSLNQGRAFF.

V and J are TRBV4-2 and TRBJ2-5; D might be TRBD1 (5 bases). This CDR3 comprises 14 residues. CDR1 LGHNA and CDR2 YNFKEQ come from the germline V gene. Trimming shortened V by 0 bases and J by 4 bases, and 9 bases separated the two germline ends. The CDR3 protein is CASSQDGRGETQYF. Here the CDR3 DNA reads TGTGCCAGCAGCCAAGATGGAAGGGGAGAGACCCAGTACTTC.

The J gene is TRBJ2-2, the V gene TRBV7-8; D unresolved. CDR3 length equals 15 residues. Germline CDR1 SGHVS, CDR2 FQNEAQ. V lost 5 bases and J lost 0, with 10 bases in between. The CDR3 spells CASSPRRTNTGELFF. The DNA for the CDR3 is TGTGCCAGCAGCCCTCGACGGACGAACACCGGGGAGCTGTTTTTT.

V gene TRBV28 combines with J gene TRBJ1-5, with 9 nucleotides matching TRBD1. There are 15 residues in the CDR3. V gave up 6 bases and J gave up 5 bases; unmatched junction bases: 8. The germline V gene encodes CDR1 MDHEN and CDR2 SYDVKM. In DNA, the CDR3 is TGTGCCAGCAGGTCTTTGAGACAGGGGGATCAGCCCCAGCATTTT. Its translation: CASRSLRQGDQPQHF.

The chain is built from TRBV14 and TRBJ2-3; D ambiguous. CDR3 length: 18 residues. The V end lost 3 bases, the J end lost 4 bases, and 23 bases lay between the germline ends. Germline CDR1 SGHDN, CDR2 FVKESK. The CDR3 is CASSHSRPGVGLADTQYF. CDR3 DNA: TGTGCCAGCAGCCACTCCCGCCCTGGGGTAGGGCTGGCAGATACGCAGTATTTT.

The rearrangement uses TRBV6-6 and TRBJ1-1; 9 bases agree with TRBD1. Germline V gene data show CDR1 as MNHNY and CDR2 as SVGAGI (reference sequence). V lost 6 bases, J lost 4 bases, and 6 bases stayed unmatched. The CDR3 totals 14 residues. CDR3 protein: CASRRTGVGTEAFF. CDR3 nucleotide sequence: TGTGCCAGCAGAAGGACAGGGGTGGGCACTGAAGCTTTCTTT.

This rearrangement joins TRBV9 to TRBJ1-4; 7 nucleotides line up with TRBD1. J gave up 4 bases and V 0 bases, and 3 bases lay outside the gene matches. The CDR3 consists of 15 residues. Germline V CDR1 and CDR2: SGDLS, YYNGEE. CDR3 coding DNA: TGTGCCAGCAGCGTAGCCACAGGGGATAATGAAAAACTGTTTTTT. Its protein product is CASSVATGDNEKLFF.

The rearrangement uses TRBV7-2 and TRBJ1-1; unclear D gene. Per germline, CDR1 SGHTA and CDR2 FQGNSA. Trimming left V 6 bases short and J 1 base short, with 9 bases between. This CDR3 region has 13 residues. CDR3 sequence reads: CASSPSWNTEAFF. The CDR3 DNA follows: TGTGCCAGCAGTCCGAGTTGGAACACTGAAGCTTTCTTT. The full variable domain, rest sourced from reference TRBV7-2 and TRBJ1-1, is GAGVSQSPSNKVTEKGKDVELRCDPISGHTALYWYRQSLGQGLEFLIYFQGNSAPDKSGLPSDRFSAERTGGSVSTLTIQRTQQEDSAVYLCASSPSWNTEAFFGQGTRLTVV.

Worth noting for this clone: The same CDR3 also results from other DNA sequences found in this sample. The rearrangement joins TRBV7-2 to TRBJ2-5; the D gene is possibly TRBD2 (6 bases). Trimming took off 1 base at V and 3 bases at J, with 6 bases between the two ends. The CDR3 covers 13 residues. The germline V gene has CDR1 SGHTA and CDR2 FQGNSA. DNA of the CDR3: TGTGCCAGCAGCTTAGGCGGGAAAGAGACCCAGTACTTC. Its protein is CASSLGGKETQYF.

The chain carries TRBV4-1 and TRBJ1-1, with D unresolved. V lost 6 bases, J lost 2 bases, and 16 bases lay in between. The germline V gene has CDR1 MGHRA and CDR2 YSYEKL. The CDR3 has 15 amino acids. The CDR3 spells CASRQPWLGNTEAFF. The CDR3 region has the DNA TGCGCCAGCAGACAACCCTGGCTTGGAAACACTGAAGCTTTCTTT.

This chain uses TRBV28 with TRBJ1-2; 8 nucleotides match TRBD1. CDR1 MDHEN and CDR2 SYDVKM come from the germline V gene. CDR3 length: 12 residues. J lost 8 bases, V lost 5 bases, and 4 bases had no gene match. CDR3 sequence: CASSRTGYGYTF. The CDR3, as DNA: TGTGCCAGCAGTCGGACAGGGTACGGCTACACCTTC.

V is TRBV7-9 and J is TRBJ1-5; D is possibly TRBD1 (5 bases). The CDR3 spans 19 residues. Germline CDR1 is SEHNR and CDR2 is FQNEAQ (reference sequence). V lost 2 bases to trimming and J lost 0 bases, with 20 bases between them. CDR3 sequence (DNA): TGTGCCAGCAGCTTAAGTATCCGGACAACATTTTATAGCAATCAGCCCCAGCATTTT. Its protein product is CASSLSIRTTFYSNQPQHF.

On this clone: An end of the junction does not agree with germline; a read error may underlie this. The chain combines TRBV7-7 with TRBJ2-5; 8 bases map to TRBD1. The assigned J gene may be wrong: the sequence end matches TRBJ2-7 better. Looked up from germline, CDR1 is SSHAT and CDR2 is FNYEAQ (reference sequence). The CDR3 runs 13 residues. The CDR3 here is CASSIDRGYEQYF. The CDR3 DNA sequence: TGTGCTAGCAGCATTGACAGGGGCTACGAGCAGTACTTC.